These 18 T cell receptor beta chains originate from one sample sequenced in a study of high-grade serous ovarian cancer treatment subgroups. Generated by immunoSEQ multiplex PCR, the TCRdb table keeps only in-frame clones and is missing some. The table has fewer than 4,500 clones, just under 80% seen once. Tumor tissue was taken before any definitive surgery or chemotherapy was given. Sequencing was carried out using tumor tissue. These receptors were obtained from a human donor with high-grade serous ovarian cancer.

Only a few counts were recorded for this clone. The V and J genes are TRBV28 and TRBJ1-2; TRBD1 is a possible D gene (5 bases). The CDR3 has 11 amino acids. CDR1 is MDHEN and CDR2 is SYDVKM in the germline V gene. Trimming took 5 bases from V and 8 from J, leaving 9 bases between them. The CDR3 region has the DNA TGTGCCAGCAGTCTCCCAGGGGGCTACACCTTC. It translates to CASSLPGGYTF.

The chain links TRBV10-3 to TRBJ2-2, with TRBD1 matching over 8 bases. CDR3 size: 14 residues. CDR1 and CDR2 (germline): ENHRY, SYGVKD. J lost 7 bases, V lost 4 bases, and 5 bases had no gene match. CDR3 amino acids: CAISAQGAGGELFF. In DNA form, the CDR3 reads TGTGCCATCAGTGCCCAGGGGGCAGGCGGGGAGCTGTTTTTT.

The chain employs TRBV7-9 and TRBJ2-3, with 8 nucleotides matching TRBD1. Trimming at V came to 5 bases and at J to 4 bases, leaving 8 bases not matched to a gene. Germline CDR1 is SEHNR and CDR2 is FQNEAQ (reference sequence). CDR3 size: 15 residues. The CDR3 spells CASSPDRGWADTQYF. CDR3 nucleotide sequence: TGTGCCAGCAGCCCAGACAGGGGATGGGCAGATACGCAGTATTTT.

The chain is built from TRBV29-1 and TRBJ2-1; D is unclear. CDR3 length: 14 amino acids. V gave up 7 bases and J gave up 4 bases, with 17 bases separating them. Per the germline V gene, CDR1 is SQVTM and CDR2 is ANQGSEA. CDR3 residues: CSAHLYEAYNEQFF. CDR3 nucleotide sequence: TGCAGCGCCCACTTATACGAGGCGTACAATGAGCAGTTCTTC.

The chain carries TRBV4-3 and TRBJ2-1, with D possibly being TRBD2 (6 bases). V gave up 3 bases and J gave up 0 bases, with 15 bases separating them. The CDR3 has 17 residues. The germline gives CDR1 LGHNA, CDR2 YSLEER. The chain's CDR3 is CASSHPMDGSSYNEQFF. For the CDR3, the DNA is TGCGCCAGCAGCCATCCCATGGACGGGAGCTCCTACAATGAGCAGTTCTTC.

This clone is judged medium-sized (0.01 to 0.1%). This chain joins TRBV7-9 and TRBJ2-5; 7 nucleotides agree with TRBD2. V shed 5 bases and J 1 base; nucleotides not matched to a gene: 4. Germline-derived CDR1 and CDR2 are SEHNR and FQNEAQ (reference sequence). This CDR3 spans 14 amino acids. The DNA of the CDR3 is TGTGCCAGCAGCAAGAGCGGGATCCAAGAGACCCAGTACTTC. It specifies CASSKSGIQETQYF.

The J gene is TRBJ2-7, the V gene TRBV30; D gene unclear. The germline gives CDR1 GTSNPN, CDR2 SVGIG (reference sequence). There are 14 residues in the CDR3. The ends were cut back, 1 base at V and 3 bases at J, with 13 bases in the middle. The CDR3 sequence: CAWSGGSTLYEQYF. For the CDR3, the DNA is TGTGCCTGGAGTGGGGGATCTACACTCTACGAGCAGTACTTC. Full variable domain (outside the CDR3, taken from reference TRBV30 and TRBJ2-7): SQTIHQWPATLVQPVGSPLSLECTVEGTSNPNLYWYRQAAGRGLQLLFYSVGIGQISSEVPQNLSASRPQDRQFILSSKKLLLSDSGFYLCAWSGGSTLYEQYFGPGTRLTVT.

The rearrangement joins TRBV2 to TRBJ1-1; a weak D match, TRBD1 (5 bases). CDR1 is SNHLY and CDR2 is FYNNEI in the germline V gene. The V gene lost 8 bases and the J gene lost 0 bases, with 16 bases spanning the gap. The CDR3 spans 15 residues. The CDR3 sequence: CASAREESMNTEAFF. The CDR3 DNA follows: TGTGCCAGCGCCAGGGAAGAGTCCATGAACACTGAAGCTTTCTTT.

V is TRBV5-1 and J is TRBJ1-1; the match to TRBD1 covers 7 bases. CDR1 and CDR2 from the germline V gene are SGHRS and YFSETQ. With 3 bases clipped from V and 3 bases from J, the junction kept 5 bases outside the gene matches. The CDR3 spans 14 residues. In DNA form, the CDR3 reads TGCGCCAGCAGCTCCACAGGGGACGACACTGAAGCTTTCTTT. This gives the protein CASSSTGDDTEAFF.

The chain employs TRBV2 and TRBJ1-3; D possibly corresponds to TRBD1 (6 bases). V shed 8 bases and J shed 4 bases, with 18 bases lying between them. Germline CDR1 SNHLY, CDR2 FYNNEI. This CDR3 spans 15 amino acids. The CDR3 loop is CASRLMGGSGNTIYF. As DNA, the CDR3 is TGTGCCAGCCGGTTAATGGGGGGCTCGGGAAACACCATATATTTT.

This clone appeared a single time. The chain is built from TRBV18 and TRBJ2-1; the match to TRBD1 covers 9 bases. The CDR3 consists of 16 residues. V was pared by 4 bases and J by 5 bases, with 9 bases of the junction left unmatched. The germline V gene encodes CDR1 KGHSH and CDR2 LQKENI. The CDR3 region has the DNA TGTGCCAGCTCACAGAATCCCGGGACAGGGAACAATGAGCAGTTCTTC. Residues: CASSQNPGTGNNEQFF.

The chain recombines TRBV18 with TRBJ2-7, with a weak D call TRBD2 (6 bases). V dropped 3 bases and J dropped 1 base, with 10 bases sitting between them. This CDR3 comprises 14 residues. Germline CDR1 and CDR2: KGHSH and LQKENI. The CDR3, as DNA: TGTGCCAGCTCACCCGGGACTGCATCCTACGAGCAGTACTTC. Amino acids: CASSPGTASYEQYF.

The chain employs TRBV15 and TRBJ2-7, with D unresolved. The V end lost 2 bases, the J end lost 2 bases, and 7 bases lay between the germline ends. CDR3 size: 13 residues. The V gene's germline CDR1 is LNHNV and CDR2 YYDKDF (reference sequence). CDR3 protein: CATSRSVTYEQYF. The CDR3 nucleotides are TGTGCCACCAGCAGATCCGTGACCTACGAGCAGTACTTC.

The CDR3 spells CASSFSGGGTDTQYF. CDR3 in DNA: TGTGCCAGCAGCTTCAGCGGGGGGGGCACAGATACGCAGTATTTT. This chain joins TRBV7-2 and TRBJ2-3, with TRBD2 matching over 10 bases. V lost 3 bases to trimming and J lost 1 base; unmatched junction nucleotides: 1. In germline, CDR1 is SGHTA, CDR2 FQGNSA. This CDR3 is 15 amino acids long.

The chain has TRBV5-1 and TRBJ2-7, with 7 bases lining up with TRBD1. Germline trimming cut 0 bases from V and 6 bases from J; bases unmatched to any gene: 3. Per the germline V gene, CDR1 is SGHRS and CDR2 is YFSETQ. This CDR3 is 13 amino acids long. This CDR3 is CASSLVAGGEQYF. CDR3 DNA: TGCGCCAGCAGCTTGGTGGCAGGGGGCGAGCAGTACTTC.

This rearrangement joins TRBV30 to TRBJ1-1, with D unclear. The CDR3 spans 13 residues. Germline lookup yields CDR1 GTSNPN and CDR2 SVGIG (reference sequence). V lost 2 bases and J 3 bases, leaving 10 bases between the germline ends. CDR3 in amino acids: CAWSLGFDTEAFF. Here the CDR3 DNA reads TGTGCCTGGAGTCTAGGGTTTGACACTGAAGCTTTCTTT. The full variable domain, with the rest looked up from reference TRBV30 and TRBJ1-1, is SQTIHQWPATLVQPVGSPLSLECTVEGTSNPNLYWYRQAAGRGLQLLFYSVGIGQISSEVPQNLSASRPQDRQFILSSKKLLLSDSGFYLCAWSLGFDTEAFFGQGTRLTVV.

The chain recombines TRBV7-9 with TRBJ2-3, with D maybe TRBD2 (6 bases). Germline CDR1 reads SEHNR; CDR2 reads FQNEAQ (reference sequence). The length of the CDR3 is 15 residues. Trimming removed 2 bases from V and 0 bases from J, with 9 bases in between. The CDR3, as DNA: TGTGCCAGCAGCTTATTGGAGGGTAGCACAGATACGCAGTATTTT. Residues: CASSLLEGSTDTQYF.

The rearrangement joins TRBV9 to TRBJ1-1; no definite D call. CDR3 size: 15 residues. V gave up 0 bases and J gave up 1 base, with 10 bases separating them. Germline CDR1 SGDLS, CDR2 YYNGEE. For the CDR3, the DNA is TGTGCCAGCAGCGTAGCTTGGACTGGGAACACTGAAGCTTTCTTT. Protein product: CASSVAWTGNTEAFF.